One TCR beta chain is described in this entry. Donors were ostensibly healthy at sampling, although undocumented immune exposures were probable. The PCR employed 60 Vbeta primers together with 13 Jbeta primers. In the study's own analysis: An analysis that came later counted 73 million or so unique TCR beta chains, around 12 million shared. The repertoire was sequenced with immunoSEQ multiplex PCR; TCRdb's copy has only in-frame clones and lacks some. V and J calls and clone size are those listed in that table; D and trimming were worked out from the DNA. The table lists about 210,000 clones, about 80% of them singletons. This sample is part of a study of cytomegalovirus exposure and HLA in healthy donors. This CDR3 comprises 20 residues. Germline CDR1 ENHRY, CDR2 SYGVKD. After removal of 6 bases from V and 1 base from J, the junction contained 13 bases not matched to a gene.

This clonotype was sampled from a woman aged 45 to 65 in good health and CMV-seropositive. Sequencing input: PBMCs. V usage is TRBV10-3 and J usage is TRBJ1-6; 12 nucleotides line up with TRBD1. CDR3 in amino acids: CAIRGTGGKSGRSYNSPLHF. The CDR3 nucleotides read TGTGCCATCAGAGGGACAGGGGGCAAGTCTGGACGTTCCTATAATTCACCCCTCCACTTT.